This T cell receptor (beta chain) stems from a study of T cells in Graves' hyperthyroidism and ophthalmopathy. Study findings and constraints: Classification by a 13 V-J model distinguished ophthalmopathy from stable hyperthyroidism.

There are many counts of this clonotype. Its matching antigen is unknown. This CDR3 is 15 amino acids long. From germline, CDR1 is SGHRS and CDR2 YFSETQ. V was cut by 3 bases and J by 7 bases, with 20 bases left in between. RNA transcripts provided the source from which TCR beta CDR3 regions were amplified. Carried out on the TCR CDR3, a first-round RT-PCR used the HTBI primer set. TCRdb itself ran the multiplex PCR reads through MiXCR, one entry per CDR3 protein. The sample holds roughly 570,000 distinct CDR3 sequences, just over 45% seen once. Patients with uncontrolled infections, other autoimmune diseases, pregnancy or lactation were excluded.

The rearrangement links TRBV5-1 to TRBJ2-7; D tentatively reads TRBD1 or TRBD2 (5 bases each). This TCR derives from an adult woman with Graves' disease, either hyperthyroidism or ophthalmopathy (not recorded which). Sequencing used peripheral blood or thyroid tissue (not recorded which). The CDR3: CASSYGTFIEGEQYF. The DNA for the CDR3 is TGCGCCAGCAGCTATGGGACCTTCATTGAAGGGGAGCAGTACTTC.